The entry below gives a single T cell receptor beta chain sequence along with its context. Its antigen is still unknown. This entry is derived from a study of T cell responses to AZD1222 COVID-19 vaccine. Study results and limitations: Spike-wide coverage was observed for vaccine-associated CD4 TCRs, with dominant responses at 160-218 and 743-854. Just a handful of AZD1222 recipients were seropositive at baseline. Among the donors, most were white British and more were female, and clonal diversity was possibly underestimated.

TCRdb's table, derived via immunoSEQ multiplex PCR, lists solely in-frame clones and lacks some. Here the sample spans about 160,000 clones, more than 90% being singletons. The CDR3 contains 14 residues. V was clipped by 2 bases and J by 2 bases, with 6 bases between them. CDR1 is KGHSH and CDR2 is LQKENI in the germline V gene. The material sequenced was peripheral blood, taken 28 days after the second AZD1222 dose. The chain joins TRBV18 to TRBJ1-4; the D gene is possibly TRBD1 (5 bases). The receptor was isolated from an adult who received the AZD1222 COVID-19 vaccine. The DNA for the CDR3 is TGTGCCAGCTCACCAGGGACGACTAATGAAAAACTGTTTTTT. Its protein is CASSPGTTNEKLFF. The variable domain in full, completed from reference TRBV18 and TRBJ1-4, reads NAGVMQNPRHLVRRRGQEARLRCSPMKGHSHVYWYRQLPEEGLKFMVYLQKENIIDESGMPKERFSAEFPKEGPSILRIQQVVRGDSAAYFCASSPGTTNEKLFFGSGTQLSVL.